This TCR beta chain stems from a study of T cells in women clearing cervical HPV infection (dated by TCRdb to 2016 to 2018). About the investigation overall: Cases were under 30 women with histologically confirmed HPV16-related CIN3 or worse, including a couple of invasive cancers. Cases had a median age of 34 years and controls had a median age of 38, with no significant differences in baseline characteristics. Cases and controls were matched on year of sample collection and on age within five years. Nested within Costa Rica's Guanacaste HPV Natural History Study, an exploratory proof-of-principle case-control study compared TCR repertoires across cervical HPV16 outcomes. Blood from cases was drawn at the visit where the lesion was first identified, while blood from controls was drawn once the infection was no longer detected. The parent cohort enrolled 10,049 women aged 18 or older in Guanacaste, Costa Rica, in about 1993 to 1994 and followed the women for seven years. For cases, a median interval of roughly 150 days, with an interquartile range of about 90 to 210 days, was observed between lesion detection and blood sampling. Since HLA typing was available for only a few women, HLA type could not be ruled out as a confounder. The approximately 25 controls were women who cleared a single incident HPV16 infection within 12 months without developing precancer or cancer. Quality controls consisted of five blinded duplicates per group, for a total of some 60 samples made up of some 50 participants and about ten replicates. Points the paper makes about the study in general: Lower TRBV6-7 relative abundance was observed in cases than in controls (roughly 0.12% versus 0.15%; Bonferroni P = 0.0008). Significantly higher TCR repertoire richness was observed in CIN3+ cases than in controls across sequencing depths, whereas no difference in evenness was found. Random forest classifiers combining richness and V gene abundances distinguished cases from controls with an estimated AUC of roughly 0.83. Because of the cross-sectional design, the study could not determine whether the associations came before infection or resulted from infection, and neither effector/memory subsets nor HPV-specific T cells were isolated. T-cell numbers per sample were unknown, so richness differences could reflect varying T-cell content rather than repertoire biology.

Every participant had a single incident cervical HPV16 infection, and women with prevalent HPV16 infections were excluded. Cervical HPV DNA was detected with MY09/MY11 PCR, and genotyping was done with dot-blot hybridization. Fifteen mL of heparinized blood were centrifuged, and the buffy coat was aliquoted, frozen at -30°C, then stored at -80°C. Genomic DNA was extracted from buffy coat specimens using QIAGEN kits. About this clone: No cognate antigen has been identified for it. The missing CDR3 end, 3 residues past where the read stops, is filled in from the germline J gene.

TCR beta CDR3 regions were amplified by multiplex PCR from an average of roughly 1.3 ug genomic DNA per sample using the immunoSEQ assay. Primer bias was corrected in the assay by using a complete synthetic TCR repertoire to establish an amplification baseline. Amplicons were sequenced on the Illumina platform. For the original study's pipeline: Sequences were error-corrected by clustering with frequency ratios and a modified nearest-neighbor algorithm, then analyzed in the immunoSEQ Analyzer with IMGT gene definitions. At each rarefaction depth, TCR richness and evenness were averaged over 20 rarefaction repeats, and samples with fewer sequences than the depth were excluded. Wilcoxon rank sum tests with FDR correction were used to compare relative abundances of V, D and J genes between the groups. For the blinded duplicates, the intraclass correlation was roughly 96% for TCR richness and averaged 76.4% across some 66 gene segments. Drawn from immuneACCESS, this table holds only the in-frame rearrangements with V and J called that TCRdb kept. Clones are partly lost; checked studies trace under half to an unresolved V gene and leave the rest unexplained. The V and J calls and clone size were taken over from that table, and D and trimming were inferred from the DNA. This sample's clone table shows tens of thousands of clones. The ten largest account for under 7.5% of the sample.

The germline V gene provides CDR1 KGHSH and CDR2 LQKENI. V sheds 3 bases and J sheds 7 bases, leaving 12 bases between their ends. Counted from cysteine to phenylalanine, this CDR3 has 14 amino acids. The DNA has 33 bases, all within the CDR3, and is read from base 1. This TCR was recovered from a woman between 18 and 69 years old with a cervical HPV16 infection that either progressed to CIN3+ or cleared (not recorded which). This sequence uses TRBV18 and TRBJ1-4, and perhaps TRBD1 as D gene, on 5 matching bases. The sequenced material came from blood buffy coat. The CDR3 is CASSPGGAAEKLFF. CDR3 DNA (partial): TGTGCCAGCTCACCCGGTGGGGCAGCTGAAAAA.